This T cell receptor beta chain originates from a study of shared clonotypes between healthy human individuals. In the CD4+ fraction, cells were divided into CD45RA+ naive and CD45RA-negative memory subsets. Sequenced by immunoSEQ multiplex PCR; TCRdb stores in-frame clones only, minus some. Of 2 million to 3 million clones in the sample, 93% were seen once. This clonotype was obtained from a man younger than 35 in good health. Some clones in this sample may be carry-over from other donors' samples. The sequencing input was naive CD4+ T cells from PBMCs. The subset is: CD45RA+ positively selected.

CDR3 nucleotide sequence: TGTGCCAGCGCTCCTCAGGGGGCGGACTATGGCTACACCTTC. The encoded protein is CASAPQGADYGYTF. This sequence joins TRBV6-5 and TRBJ1-2; 8 bases line up with TRBD1. After removal of 8 bases from V and 3 bases from J, the junction contained 8 bases not matched to a gene. The CDR3 is 14 amino acids. CDR1 is MNHEY, CDR2 SVGAGI, per germline.